This T cell receptor beta chain was identified during a study of blood T cell repertoires in COVID-19. Study summary: The origin of the acute and convalescent COVID-19 samples was the United States, Italy and Spain.

Per the germline V gene, CDR1 is LNHNV and CDR2 is YYDKDF (reference sequence). This CDR3 is built from 16 residues. Unmatched junction bases numbered 6, after V lost 5 bases and J lost 4 bases. The data were produced by immunoSEQ multiplex PCR, yet TCRdb's version contains in-frame clones alone and is incomplete. The data contain 150,000 to 200,000 clones, 74% of them seen just once; the ten biggest clones take up about 3%. This chain uses TRBV15 with TRBJ2-1, with TRBD2 matching 12 bases. Sequenced input: peripheral blood. This clonotype originated in a woman older than 75 with acute or convalescent COVID-19. CDR3 loop: CATSDGLAGLYNEQFF. For the CDR3, the DNA is TGTGCCACCAGCGACGGACTAGCGGGGCTTTACAATGAGCAGTTCTTC.